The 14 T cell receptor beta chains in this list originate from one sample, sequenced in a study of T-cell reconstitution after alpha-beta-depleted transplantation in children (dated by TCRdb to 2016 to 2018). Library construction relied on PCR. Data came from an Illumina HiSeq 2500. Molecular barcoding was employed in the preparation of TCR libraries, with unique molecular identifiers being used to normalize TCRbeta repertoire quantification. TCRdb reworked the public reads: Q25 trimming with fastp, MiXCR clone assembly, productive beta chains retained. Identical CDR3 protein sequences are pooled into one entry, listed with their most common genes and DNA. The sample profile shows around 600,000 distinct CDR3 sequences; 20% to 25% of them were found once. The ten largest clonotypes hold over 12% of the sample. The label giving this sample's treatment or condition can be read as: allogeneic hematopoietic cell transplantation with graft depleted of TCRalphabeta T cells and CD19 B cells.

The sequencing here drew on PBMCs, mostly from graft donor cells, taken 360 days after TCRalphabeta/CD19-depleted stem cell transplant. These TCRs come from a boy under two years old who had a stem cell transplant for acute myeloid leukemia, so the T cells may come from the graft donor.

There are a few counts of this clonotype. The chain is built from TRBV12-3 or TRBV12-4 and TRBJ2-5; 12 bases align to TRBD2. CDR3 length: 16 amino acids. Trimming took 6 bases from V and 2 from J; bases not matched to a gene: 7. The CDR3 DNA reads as TGTGCCAGCAGCTATGGGACTAGCGGGTCACAAGAGACCCAGTACTTC. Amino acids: CASSYGTSGSQETQYF.

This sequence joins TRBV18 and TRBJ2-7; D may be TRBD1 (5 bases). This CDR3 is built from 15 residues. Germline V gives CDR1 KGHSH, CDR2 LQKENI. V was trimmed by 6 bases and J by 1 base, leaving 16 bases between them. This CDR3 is CASSRLGGASYEQYF. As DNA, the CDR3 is TGTGCCAGCTCTCGGCTCGGTGGGGCATCCTACGAGCAGTACTTC.

CDR3 sequence: CASSRDRAISGANVLTF. The CDR3 DNA follows: TGCGCCAGCAGTCGGGACAGGGCTATCTCTGGGGCCAACGTCCTGACTTTC. The chain uses TRBV4-3 and TRBJ2-6; TRBD1 aligns across 9 bases. The trim removed 6 bases at V and 0 bases at J, leaving 6 bases unmatched. This CDR3 is 17 amino acids long. CDR1 and CDR2 from the germline V gene are LGHNA and YSLEER.

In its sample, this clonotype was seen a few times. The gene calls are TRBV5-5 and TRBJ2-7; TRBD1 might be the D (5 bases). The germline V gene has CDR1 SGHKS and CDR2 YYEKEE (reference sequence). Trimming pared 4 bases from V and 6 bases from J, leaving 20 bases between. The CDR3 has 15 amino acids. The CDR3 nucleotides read TGTGCCAGCAGCCTAAAAGGGGTTCCTCCCCTCGAGCAGTACGTC. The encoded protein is CASSLKGVPPLEQYV.

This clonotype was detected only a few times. This chain's CDR3 is CASIRVGATNYNEQFF. DNA for the CDR3: TGTGCCAGCATTCGGGTCGGAGCGACCAACTACAATGAGCAGTTCTTC. The chain is built from TRBV12-3 or TRBV12-4 and TRBJ2-1; unclear D gene. Between the trimmed V and J ends, which lost 7 bases and 3 bases, there was a span of 19 bases. CDR3 length: 16 residues.

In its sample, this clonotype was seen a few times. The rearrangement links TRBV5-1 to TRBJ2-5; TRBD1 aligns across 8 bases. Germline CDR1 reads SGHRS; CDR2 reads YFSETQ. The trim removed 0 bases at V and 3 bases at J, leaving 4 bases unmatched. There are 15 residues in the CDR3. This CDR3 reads CASSLGRDRKETQYF. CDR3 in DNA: TGCGCCAGCAGCTTGGGAAGGGACAGGAAAGAGACCCAGTACTTC.

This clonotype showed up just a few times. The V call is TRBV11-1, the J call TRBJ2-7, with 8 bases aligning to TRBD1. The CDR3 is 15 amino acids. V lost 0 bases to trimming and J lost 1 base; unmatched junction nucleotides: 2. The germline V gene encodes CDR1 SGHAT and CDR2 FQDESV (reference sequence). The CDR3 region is CASSLADRVSYEQYF. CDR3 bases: TGTGCCAGCAGCTTAGCGGACAGGGTGTCCTACGAGCAGTACTTC.

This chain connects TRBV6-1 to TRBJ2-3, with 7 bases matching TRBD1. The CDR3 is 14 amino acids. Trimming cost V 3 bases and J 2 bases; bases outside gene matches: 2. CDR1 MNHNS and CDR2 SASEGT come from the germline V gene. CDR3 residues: CASSEGTVTDTQYF. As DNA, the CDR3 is TGTGCCAGCAGTGAGGGGACAGTCACAGATACGCAGTATTTT.

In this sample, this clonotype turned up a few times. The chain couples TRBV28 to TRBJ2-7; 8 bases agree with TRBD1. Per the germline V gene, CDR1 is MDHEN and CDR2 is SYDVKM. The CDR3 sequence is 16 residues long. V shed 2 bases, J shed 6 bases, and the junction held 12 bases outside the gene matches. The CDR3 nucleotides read TGTGCCAGCAGTTTACCTCCGGACAGGGCTATTCGCGAGCAGTACGTC. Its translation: CASSLPPDRAIREQYV.

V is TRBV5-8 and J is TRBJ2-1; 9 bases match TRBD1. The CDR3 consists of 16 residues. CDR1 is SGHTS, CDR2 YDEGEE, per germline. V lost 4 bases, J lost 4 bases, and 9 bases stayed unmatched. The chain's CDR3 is CASSPRGTGTYNEQFF. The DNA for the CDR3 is TGTGCCAGCAGCCCGCGGGGGACAGGGACTTACAATGAGCAGTTCTTC.

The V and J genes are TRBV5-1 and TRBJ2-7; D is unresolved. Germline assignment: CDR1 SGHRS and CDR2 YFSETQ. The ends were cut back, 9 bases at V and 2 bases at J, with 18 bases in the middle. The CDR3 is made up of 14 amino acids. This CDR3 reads CATLTHSVPYEQYV. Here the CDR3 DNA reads TGCGCCACACTAACCCATTCGGTGCCCTACGAGCAGTACGTC.

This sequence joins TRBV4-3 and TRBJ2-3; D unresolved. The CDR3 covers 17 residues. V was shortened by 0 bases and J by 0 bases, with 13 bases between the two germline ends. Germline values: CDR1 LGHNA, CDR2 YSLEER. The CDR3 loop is CASSQDRVGPSTDTQYF. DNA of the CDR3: TGCGCCAGCAGCCAAGATCGGGTCGGCCCTAGCACAGATACGCAGTATTTT.

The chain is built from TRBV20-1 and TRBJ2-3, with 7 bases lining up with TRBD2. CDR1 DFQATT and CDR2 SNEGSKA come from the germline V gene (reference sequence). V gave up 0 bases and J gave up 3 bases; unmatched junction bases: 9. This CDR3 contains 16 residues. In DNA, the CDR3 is TGCAGTGCTAGAGAATATGGGACGGGGGGTACAGATACGCAGTATTTT. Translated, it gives CSAREYGTGGTDTQYF.

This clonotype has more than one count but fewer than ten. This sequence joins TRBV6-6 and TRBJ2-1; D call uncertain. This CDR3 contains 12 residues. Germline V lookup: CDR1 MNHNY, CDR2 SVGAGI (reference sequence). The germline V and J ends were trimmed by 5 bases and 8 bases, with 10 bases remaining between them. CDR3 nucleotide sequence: TGTGCCAGCAGTAGGACGGTAGATGAGCAGTTCTTC. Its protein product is CASSRTVDEQFF.